This record covers a single TCR beta chain. As handled by the study authors: Estimated nucleated cell counts came from reference gene primer amplification. The data were produced by immunoSEQ multiplex PCR, yet TCRdb's version contains in-frame clones alone and is incomplete. The DNA gave D and trimming, while V, J and clone size come from that table. The table has around 200,000 clones, about 80% seen once. This specimen comes from a study of blood T cell repertoires in COVID-19. Study-level background: Acute-phase and convalescent COVID-19 samples originated in the United States, Italy and Spain. The analysed material was cDNA or gDNA that came from T cells, B-cell-depleted T cells, or PBMCs.

The TCR sequence derives from a human donor in a cohort sampled during active COVID-19. The sample taken for sequencing was peripheral blood.

As DNA, the CDR3 is TGTGCCACCAGCGCGGGGGCTGAGGGATCTGGCTACACCTTC. Its translation: CATSAGAEGSGYTF. V usage is TRBV15 and J usage is TRBJ1-2; tentative D call: TRBD1 (6 bases). The CDR3 runs to 14 residues. V lost 5 bases, J lost 7 bases, and 17 bases lay in between. Looked up from germline, CDR1 is LNHNV and CDR2 is YYDKDF (reference sequence).